These 10 T cell receptor beta chains came from one sample sequenced in a study of cytomegalovirus exposure and HLA in healthy donors. PCR involved 60 Vbeta and 13 Jbeta primers. Sequencing used immunoSEQ multiplex PCR; TCRdb keeps in-frame clones, though not all of them. The table has 150,000 or so clones, 80% seen once; the top ten hold approximately 4.1%. The sample comprised PBMCs. Every receptor here comes from a woman in her forties or fifties in good health and CMV-seropositive.

The chain links TRBV13 to TRBJ1-1, with unresolved D. The CDR3 is 14 amino acids. The ends were cut back, 5 bases at V and 1 base at J, with 11 bases in the middle. Germline V CDR1 and CDR2: PRHDT, FYEKMQ (reference sequence). CDR3 protein: CASSIRSRNTEAFF. The CDR3 DNA reads as TGTGCCAGCAGCATCAGGTCACGGAACACTGAAGCTTTCTTT.

This clone was picked up one time. V gene TRBV28 combines with J gene TRBJ1-2; D is unclear. Per the germline V gene, CDR1 is MDHEN and CDR2 is SYDVKM. The V gene lost 5 bases and the J gene lost 3 bases, with 10 bases spanning the gap. The CDR3 has 13 residues. In nucleotides, the CDR3 is TGTGCCAGCAGTATTCAACGGGACTATGGCTACACCTTC. As protein: CASSIQRDYGYTF.

This clone was recorded only once. The gene calls are TRBV4-2 and TRBJ2-2; 9 bases fit TRBD2. The germline V gene encodes CDR1 LGHNA and CDR2 YNFKEQ. This CDR3 has 16 amino acids. V lost 0 bases and J lost 3; bases outside the gene matches: 2. In DNA form, the CDR3 reads TGTGCCAGCAGCCAAGAGCTAGCGGGATACACCGGGGAGCTGTTTTTT. It yields the protein CASSQELAGYTGELFF.

This clone was recorded only once. V and J are TRBV19 and TRBJ1-4; D remains unclear. The CDR3 runs 11 residues. Germline CDR1 and CDR2: LNHDA and SQIVND (reference sequence). The ends were cut back, 3 bases at V and 8 bases at J, with 4 bases in the middle. As DNA, the CDR3 is TGTGCCAGTAGTATGGGCGAAAAACTGTTTTTT. Encoded protein: CASSMGEKLFF.

J is TRBJ1-1 and V is TRBV6-6; D gene ambiguous. Germline CDR1 and CDR2: MNHNY and SVGAGI (reference sequence). Trimming cost V 6 bases and J 8 bases, with 25 bases left between them. This CDR3 contains 16 residues. The CDR3 here is CASSPIVGQAVAEAFF. CDR3 sequence (DNA): TGTGCCAGCAGCCCTATCGTTGGGCAGGCCGTTGCCGAAGCTTTCTTT.

This clone has only a few counts. The rearrangement uses TRBV5-1 and TRBJ2-1; perhaps TRBD2 as D (5 bases). There are 16 residues in the CDR3. Trimming cost V 4 bases and J 1 base, with 15 bases left between them. The germline CDR1 and CDR2 sequences are SGHRS and YFSETQ. CDR3 DNA sequence: TGCGCCAGCAGCGGGGAGCCGCTCCCGTCCTACAATGAGCAGTTCTTC. Translated, it gives CASSGEPLPSYNEQFF.

The CDR3 nucleotides read TGCGCCAGCAGTGACAACATGAACACTGAAGCTTTCTTT. Translating gives CASSDNMNTEAFF. J is TRBJ1-1 and V is TRBV10-1; D call uncertain. CDR1 WNHNN and CDR2 SYGVQD come from the germline V gene (reference sequence). V shed 3 bases and J shed 0 bases, with 5 bases lying between them. The CDR3 covers 13 residues.

This clone was found a few times. This chain links TRBV4-3 with TRBJ2-7; the match to TRBD1 covers 9 bases. The CDR3 totals 15 residues. CDR1 and CDR2 from the germline V gene are LGHNA and YSLEER. J gave up 6 bases and V 1 base, and 7 bases lay outside the gene matches. The CDR3 loop is CASSQGSGTGIEQYF. The DNA of the CDR3 is TGCGCCAGCAGCCAAGGTTCCGGGACAGGGATCGAGCAGTACTTC.

The CDR3 DNA reads TGCGCCAGCAGGGTCGGACAGGGGTATTCACCCCTCCACTTT. Its translation is CASRVGQGYSPLHF. This chain uses TRBV10-2 with TRBJ1-6, with TRBD1 identical over 9 bases. Germline CDR1 WSHSY, CDR2 SAAADI. With 6 bases clipped from V and 8 bases from J, the junction kept 5 bases outside the gene matches. CDR3 size: 14 residues.

This rearrangement joins TRBV27 to TRBJ2-5; the match to TRBD2 covers 7 bases. The CDR3 loop spans 13 amino acids. In germline, CDR1 is MNHEY, CDR2 SMNVEV (reference sequence). With 6 bases clipped from V and 3 bases from J, the junction kept 4 bases outside the gene matches. CDR3 nucleotides: TGTGCCAGCAGCCGCGGGAGAAAAGAGACCCAGTACTTC. Residues: CASSRGRKETQYF.